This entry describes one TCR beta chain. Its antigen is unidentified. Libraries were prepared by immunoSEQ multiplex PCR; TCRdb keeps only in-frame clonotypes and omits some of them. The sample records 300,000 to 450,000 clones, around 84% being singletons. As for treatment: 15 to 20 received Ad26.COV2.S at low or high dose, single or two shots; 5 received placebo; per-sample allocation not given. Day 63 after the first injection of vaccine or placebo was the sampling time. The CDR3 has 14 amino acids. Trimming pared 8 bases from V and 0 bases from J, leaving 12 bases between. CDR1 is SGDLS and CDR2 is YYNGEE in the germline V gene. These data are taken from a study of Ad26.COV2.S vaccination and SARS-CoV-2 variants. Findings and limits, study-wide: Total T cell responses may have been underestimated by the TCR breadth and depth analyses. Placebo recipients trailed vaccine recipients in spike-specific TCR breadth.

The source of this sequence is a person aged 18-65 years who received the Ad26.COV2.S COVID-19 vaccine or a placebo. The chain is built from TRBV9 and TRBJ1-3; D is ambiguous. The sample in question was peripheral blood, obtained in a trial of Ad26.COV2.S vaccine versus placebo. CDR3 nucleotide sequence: TGTGCCAGTAGGGCAGGCAGCTCTGGAAACACCATATATTTT. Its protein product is CASRAGSSGNTIYF.